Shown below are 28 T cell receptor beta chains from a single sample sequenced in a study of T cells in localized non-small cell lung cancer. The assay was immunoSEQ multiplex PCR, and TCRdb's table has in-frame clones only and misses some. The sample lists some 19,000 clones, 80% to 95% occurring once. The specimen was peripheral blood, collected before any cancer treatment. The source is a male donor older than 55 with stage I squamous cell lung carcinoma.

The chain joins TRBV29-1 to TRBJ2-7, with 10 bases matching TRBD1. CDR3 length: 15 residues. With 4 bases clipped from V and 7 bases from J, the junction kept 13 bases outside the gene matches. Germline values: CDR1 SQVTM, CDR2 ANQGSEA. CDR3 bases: TGCAGCGTTGGGAAATCCGGGACAGGGGTGGGAGAGCAGTACTTC. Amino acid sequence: CSVGKSGTGVGEQYF.

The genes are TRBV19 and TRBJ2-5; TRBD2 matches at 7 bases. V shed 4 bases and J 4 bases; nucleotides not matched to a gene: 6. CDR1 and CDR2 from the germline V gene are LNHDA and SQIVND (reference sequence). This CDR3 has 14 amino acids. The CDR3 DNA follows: TGTGCCAGTAGTAAAATCGGCGGGAGAGAGACCCAGTACTTC. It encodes CASSKIGGRETQYF.

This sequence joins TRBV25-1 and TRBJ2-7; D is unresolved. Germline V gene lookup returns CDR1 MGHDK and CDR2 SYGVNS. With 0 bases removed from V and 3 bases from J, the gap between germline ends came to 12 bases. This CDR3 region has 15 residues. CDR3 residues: CASSEYGPNYYEQYF. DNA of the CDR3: TGTGCCAGCAGTGAATATGGACCTAATTACTACGAGCAGTACTTC.

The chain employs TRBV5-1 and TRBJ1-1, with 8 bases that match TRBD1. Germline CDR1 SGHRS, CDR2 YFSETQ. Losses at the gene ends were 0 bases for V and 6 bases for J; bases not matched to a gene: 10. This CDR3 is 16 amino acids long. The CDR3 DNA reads TGCGCCAGCAGCTTGGGAAGTAGGCAGGGGGCTGCTGAAGCTTTCTTT. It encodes CASSLGSRQGAAEAFF.

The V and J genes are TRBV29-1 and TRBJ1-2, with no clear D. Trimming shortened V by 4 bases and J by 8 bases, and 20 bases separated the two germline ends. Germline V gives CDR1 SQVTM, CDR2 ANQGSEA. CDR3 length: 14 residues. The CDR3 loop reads CSVGREGYDEGYTF. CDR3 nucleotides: TGCAGCGTTGGACGGGAAGGGTATGATGAGGGCTACACCTTC. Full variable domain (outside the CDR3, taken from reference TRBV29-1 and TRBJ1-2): SAVISQKPSRDICQRGTSLTIQCQVDSQVTMMFWYRQQPGQSLTLIATANQGSEATYESGFVIDKFPISRPNLTFSTLTVSNMSPEDSSIYLCSVGREGYDEGYTFGSGTRLTVV.

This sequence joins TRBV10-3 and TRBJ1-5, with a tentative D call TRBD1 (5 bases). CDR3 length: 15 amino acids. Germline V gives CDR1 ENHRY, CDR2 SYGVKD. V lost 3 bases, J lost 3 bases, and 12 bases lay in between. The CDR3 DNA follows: TGTGCCATCAGTGAAGGGGCGGGGGACAATCAGCCCCAGCATTTT. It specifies CAISEGAGDNQPQHF.

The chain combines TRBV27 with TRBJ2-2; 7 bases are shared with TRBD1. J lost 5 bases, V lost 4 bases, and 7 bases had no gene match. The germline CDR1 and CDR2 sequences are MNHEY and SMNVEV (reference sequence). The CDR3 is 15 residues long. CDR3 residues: CASSSPTTGTGELFF. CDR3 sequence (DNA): TGTGCCAGCAGTTCCCCAACGACAGGGACCGGGGAGCTGTTTTTT.

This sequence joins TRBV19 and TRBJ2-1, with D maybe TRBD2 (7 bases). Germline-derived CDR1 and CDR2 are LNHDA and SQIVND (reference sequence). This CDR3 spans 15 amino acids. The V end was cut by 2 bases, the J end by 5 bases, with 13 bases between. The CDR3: CASSISGGAHNEQFF. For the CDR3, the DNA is TGTGCCAGTAGTATATCGGGGGGCGCCCACAATGAGCAGTTCTTC.

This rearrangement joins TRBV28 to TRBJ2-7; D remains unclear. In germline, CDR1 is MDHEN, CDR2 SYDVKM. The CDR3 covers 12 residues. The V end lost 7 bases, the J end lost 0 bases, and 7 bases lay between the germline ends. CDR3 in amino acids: CASKRSSYEQYF. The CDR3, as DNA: TGTGCCAGCAAAAGGAGCTCCTACGAGCAGTACTTC.

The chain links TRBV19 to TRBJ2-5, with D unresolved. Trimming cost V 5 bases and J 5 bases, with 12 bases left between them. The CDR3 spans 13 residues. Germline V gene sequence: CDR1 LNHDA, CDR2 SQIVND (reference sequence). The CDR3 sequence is CASSGTRRETQYF. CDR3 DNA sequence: TGTGCCAGTAGTGGAACCCGACGGGAGACCCAGTACTTC.

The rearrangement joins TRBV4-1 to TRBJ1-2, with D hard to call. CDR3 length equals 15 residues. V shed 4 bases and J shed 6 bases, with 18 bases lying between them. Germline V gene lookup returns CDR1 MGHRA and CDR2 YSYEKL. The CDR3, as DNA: TGCGCCAGCAGCCTCCTGAGACTCATTTGGGATGGCTACACCTTC. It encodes CASSLLRLIWDGYTF.

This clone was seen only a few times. CDR3 sequence reads: CASSVGGDVETQYF. CDR3 nucleotides: TGTGCCAGCAGCGTTGGAGGGGATGTAGAGACCCAGTACTTC. The chain is built from TRBV9 and TRBJ2-5, with D tentatively TRBD2 (6 bases). The CDR3 has 14 amino acids. Germline values: CDR1 SGDLS, CDR2 YYNGEE. Trimming shortened V by 2 bases and J by 4 bases, and 12 bases separated the two germline ends.

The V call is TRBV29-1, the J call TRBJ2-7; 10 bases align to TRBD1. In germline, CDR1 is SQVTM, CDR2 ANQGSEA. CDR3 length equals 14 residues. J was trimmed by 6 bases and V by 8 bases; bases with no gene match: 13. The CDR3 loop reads CSTGPGQGKGEQYF. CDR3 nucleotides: TGCAGCACCGGGCCGGGACAGGGGAAAGGCGAGCAGTACTTC.

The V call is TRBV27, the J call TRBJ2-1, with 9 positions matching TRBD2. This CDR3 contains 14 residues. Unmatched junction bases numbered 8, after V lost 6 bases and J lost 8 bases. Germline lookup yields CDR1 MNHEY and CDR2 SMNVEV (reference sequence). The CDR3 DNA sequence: TGTGCCAGCAGAAGAAGCGGGAGGTGGGATGAGCAGTTCTTC. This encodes CASRRSGRWDEQFF.

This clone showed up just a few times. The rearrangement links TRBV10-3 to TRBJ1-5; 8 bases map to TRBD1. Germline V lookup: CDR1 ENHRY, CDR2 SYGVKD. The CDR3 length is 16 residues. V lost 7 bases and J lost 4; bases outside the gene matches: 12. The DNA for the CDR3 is TGTGCCATCAAAGACAATGACAGGGGAGATAATCAGCCCCAGCATTTT. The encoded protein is CAIKDNDRGDNQPQHF.

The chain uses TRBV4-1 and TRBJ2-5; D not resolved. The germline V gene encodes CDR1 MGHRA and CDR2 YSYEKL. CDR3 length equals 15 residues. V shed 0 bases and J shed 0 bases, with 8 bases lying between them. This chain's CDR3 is CASSQDSRYQETQYF. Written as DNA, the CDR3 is TGCGCCAGCAGCCAAGACTCTAGGTACCAAGAGACCCAGTACTTC.

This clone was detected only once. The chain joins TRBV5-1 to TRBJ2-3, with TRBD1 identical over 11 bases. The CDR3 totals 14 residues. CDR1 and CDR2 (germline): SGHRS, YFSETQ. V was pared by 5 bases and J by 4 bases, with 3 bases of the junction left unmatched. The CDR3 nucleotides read TGCGCCAGCAGTGGACAGGGGGCTTCAGATACGCAGTATTTT. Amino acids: CASSGQGASDTQYF.

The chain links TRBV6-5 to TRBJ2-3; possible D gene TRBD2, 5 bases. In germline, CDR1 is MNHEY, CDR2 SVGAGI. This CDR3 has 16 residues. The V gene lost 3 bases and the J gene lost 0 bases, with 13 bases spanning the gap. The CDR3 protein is CASSYVSGESTDTQYF. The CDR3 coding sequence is TGTGCCAGCAGTTATGTGAGCGGAGAAAGCACAGATACGCAGTATTTT.

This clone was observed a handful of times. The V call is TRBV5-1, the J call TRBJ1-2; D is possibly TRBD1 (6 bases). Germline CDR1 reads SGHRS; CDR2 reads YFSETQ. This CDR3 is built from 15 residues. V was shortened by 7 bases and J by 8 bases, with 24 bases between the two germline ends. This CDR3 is CASRPTGGWSEGYTF. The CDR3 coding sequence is TGCGCCAGCCGGCCAACGGGGGGCTGGTCGGAGGGCTACACCTTC.

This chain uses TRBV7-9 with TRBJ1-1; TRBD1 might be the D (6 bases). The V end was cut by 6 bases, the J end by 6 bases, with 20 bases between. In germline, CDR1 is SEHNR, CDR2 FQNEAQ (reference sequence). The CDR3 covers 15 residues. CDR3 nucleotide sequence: TGTGCCAGCAGACCCGATCGGGGGGCCTGGGCTGAAGCTTTCTTT. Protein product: CASRPDRGAWAEAFF.

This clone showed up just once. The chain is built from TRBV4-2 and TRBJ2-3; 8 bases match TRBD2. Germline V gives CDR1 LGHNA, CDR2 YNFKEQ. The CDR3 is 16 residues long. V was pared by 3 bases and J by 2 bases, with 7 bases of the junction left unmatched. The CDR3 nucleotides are TGTGCCAGCAGCCAGTCTGCGGGAGGATTCACAGATACGCAGTATTTT. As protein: CASSQSAGGFTDTQYF.

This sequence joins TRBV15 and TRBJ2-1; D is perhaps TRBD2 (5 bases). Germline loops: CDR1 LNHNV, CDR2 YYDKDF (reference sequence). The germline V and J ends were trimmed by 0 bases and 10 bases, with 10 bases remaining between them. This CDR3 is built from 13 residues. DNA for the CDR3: TGTGCCACCAGCAGAGAGGTGGAGCGGGAGCAGTTCTTC. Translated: CATSREVEREQFF. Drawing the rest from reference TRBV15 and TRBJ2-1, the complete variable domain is DAMVIQNPRYQVTQFGKPVTLSCSQTLNHNVMYWYQQKSSQAPKLLFHYYDKDFNNEADTPDNFQSRRPNTSFCFLDIRSPGLGDTAMYLCATSREVEREQFFGPGTRLTVL.

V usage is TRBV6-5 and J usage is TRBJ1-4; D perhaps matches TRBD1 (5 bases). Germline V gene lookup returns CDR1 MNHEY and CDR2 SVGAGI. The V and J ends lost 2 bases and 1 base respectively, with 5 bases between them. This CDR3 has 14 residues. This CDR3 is CASSYDRTNEKLFF. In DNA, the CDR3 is TGTGCCAGCAGTTACGACAGAACTAATGAAAAACTGTTTTTT.

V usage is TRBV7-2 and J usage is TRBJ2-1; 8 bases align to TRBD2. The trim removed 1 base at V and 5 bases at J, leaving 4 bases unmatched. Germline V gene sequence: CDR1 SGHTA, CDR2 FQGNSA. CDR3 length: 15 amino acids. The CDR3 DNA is TGTGCCAGCAGCTTAGTAAGCGGGAGTCACAATGAGCAGTTCTTC. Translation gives CASSLVSGSHNEQFF.

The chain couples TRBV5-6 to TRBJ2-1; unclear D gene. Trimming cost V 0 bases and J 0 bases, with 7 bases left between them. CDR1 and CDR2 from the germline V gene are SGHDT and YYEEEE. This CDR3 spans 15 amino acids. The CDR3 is CASSLGVSSYNEQFF. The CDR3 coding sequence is TGTGCCAGCAGCTTGGGGGTTAGCTCCTACAATGAGCAGTTCTTC.

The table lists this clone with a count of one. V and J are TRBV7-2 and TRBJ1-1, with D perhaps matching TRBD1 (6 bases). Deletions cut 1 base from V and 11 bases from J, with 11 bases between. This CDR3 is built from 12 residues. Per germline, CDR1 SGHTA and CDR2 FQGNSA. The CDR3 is CASSLGTVSAFF. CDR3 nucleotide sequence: TGTGCCAGCAGCTTAGGGACAGTCAGCGCTTTCTTT. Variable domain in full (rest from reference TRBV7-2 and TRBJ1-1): GAGVSQSPSNKVTEKGKDVELRCDPISGHTALYWYRQSLGQGLEFLIYFQGNSAPDKSGLPSDRFSAERTGGSVSTLTIQRTQQEDSAVYLCASSLGTVSAFFGQGTRLTVV.

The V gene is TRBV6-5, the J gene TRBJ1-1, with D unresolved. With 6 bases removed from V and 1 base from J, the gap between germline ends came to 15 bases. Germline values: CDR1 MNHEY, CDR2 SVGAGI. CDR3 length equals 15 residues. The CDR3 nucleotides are TGTGCCAGCAGGAGCGGATGGGCCGAGAACACTGAAGCTTTCTTT. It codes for CASRSGWAENTEAFF.

Here the CDR3 reads CASSLGSSGALYNEQFF. The CDR3 DNA reads as TGTGCCAGCAGTTTGGGGTCTAGCGGGGCCCTTTACAATGAGCAGTTCTTC. J is TRBJ2-1 and V is TRBV28; 9 bases align to TRBD2. J was trimmed by 4 bases and V by 3 bases; bases with no gene match: 10. The CDR3 contains 17 residues. Germline V gene data show CDR1 as MDHEN and CDR2 as SYDVKM. The full variable domain, with the rest looked up from reference TRBV28 and TRBJ2-1, is DVKVTQSSRYLVKRTGEKVFLECVQDMDHENMFWYRQDPGLGLRLIYFSYDVKMKEKGDIPEGYSVSREKKERFSLILESASTNQTSMYLCASSLGSSGALYNEQFFGPGTRLTVL.